This T cell receptor (beta chain) was profiled in a study of T cells in Graves' hyperthyroidism and ophthalmopathy. The TCR beta CDR3 regions underwent amplification using RNA transcripts as the source. Primed by the HTBI set, a first-round RT-PCR was run on the TCR CDR3. TCRdb passed the multiplex PCR reads through MiXCR, listing each CDR3 protein once. The table includes about 380,000 distinct CDR3 sequences, 11% to 15% detected once. CDR3 length equals 17 residues. CDR1 KGHDR and CDR2 SFDVKD come from the germline V gene. Trimming took off 9 bases at V and 0 bases at J, with 21 bases between the two ends. The table lists this clonotype with many counts.

The sample consisted of blood. The receptor's source is a woman aged 55-69 years with Graves' hyperthyroidism. V usage is TRBV24-1 and J usage is TRBJ2-3; D remains ambiguous. The CDR3 protein is CATALGGANPSTDTQYF. The CDR3 nucleotides read TGTGCCACCGCCTTAGGTGGAGCGAACCCTAGCACAGATACGCAGTATTTT.